This entry lists 32 T cell receptor beta chains sequenced from one sample in a study of cytomegalovirus exposure and HLA in healthy donors. PCR used 60 Vbeta primers and 13 Jbeta primers. The protocol was immunoSEQ multiplex PCR, while the TCRdb copy is restricted to in-frame clones and leaves out a portion. This table has 50,000 or so clones, 77% appearing once. Input material: PBMCs. These receptors all come from a woman in her 40s in good health and CMV-seropositive.

V gene TRBV27 combines with J gene TRBJ2-2; D unclear. Looked up from germline, CDR1 is MNHEY and CDR2 is SMNVEV (reference sequence). This CDR3 spans 13 amino acids. Between the trimmed V and J ends, which lost 5 bases and 8 bases, there was a span of 12 bases. The CDR3 protein is CASSLSIRGELFF. CDR3 coding DNA: TGTGCCAGCAGTCTTTCCATTAGAGGGGAGCTGTTTTTT.

This clone was counted a few times. V gene TRBV7-2 combines with J gene TRBJ1-1; D is perhaps TRBD1 (6 bases). The CDR3 consists of 14 residues. V was pared by 5 bases and J by 1 base, with 11 bases between. CDR1 and CDR2 from the germline V gene are SGHTA and FQGNSA. The CDR3 nucleotides are TGTGCCAGCAGCACCCCAGGGGAGAACACTGAAGCTTTCTTT. Encoded protein: CASSTPGENTEAFF.

V is TRBV9 and J is TRBJ1-1; D is ambiguous. V lost 4 bases and J lost 9, with 13 bases in between. Germline values: CDR1 SGDLS, CDR2 YYNGEE. CDR3 length: 12 amino acids. CDR3 residues: CASSPPGTQAFF. Here the CDR3 DNA reads TGTGCCAGCAGCCCACCGGGAACCCAAGCTTTCTTT.

This chain connects TRBV6-6 to TRBJ2-7, with 10 bases aligning to TRBD1. Germline assignment: CDR1 MNHNY and CDR2 SVGAGI (reference sequence). The CDR3 extends over 15 amino acids. V shed 6 bases, J shed 6 bases, and the junction held 11 bases outside the gene matches. The CDR3 loop is CASRDRTGGLGEQYF. The CDR3 nucleotides read TGTGCCAGCAGGGATCGGACAGGGGGATTGGGCGAGCAGTACTTC.

The V call is TRBV13, the J call TRBJ1-5, with D possibly TRBD1 on 5 matching bases. Germline V lookup: CDR1 PRHDT, CDR2 FYEKMQ (reference sequence). This CDR3 has 13 residues. Trimming left V 0 bases short and J 10 bases short, with 10 bases between. The chain's CDR3 is CASSLGYRPPQHF. Here the CDR3 DNA reads TGTGCCAGCAGCTTAGGGTACAGGCCCCCCCAGCATTTT.

The chain couples TRBV4-3 to TRBJ2-7; 12 nucleotides match TRBD2. Losses at the gene ends were 3 bases for V and 4 bases for J; bases not matched to a gene: 10. CDR1 is LGHNA, CDR2 YSLEER, per germline. This CDR3 has 17 amino acids. CDR3 amino acids: CASSQFIGLAGSYEQYF. In nucleotides, the CDR3 is TGCGCCAGCAGCCAGTTCATCGGACTAGCGGGGAGTTACGAGCAGTACTTC.

The rearrangement joins TRBV4-2 to TRBJ2-7, with D unresolved. CDR1 is LGHNA and CDR2 is YNFKEQ in the germline V gene. This CDR3 is 14 amino acids long. V shed 0 bases and J shed 2 bases, with 8 bases lying between them. The chain's CDR3 is CASSQENFPYEQYF. Written as DNA, the CDR3 is TGTGCCAGCAGCCAAGAGAACTTTCCCTACGAGCAGTACTTC.

This chain uses TRBV4-3 with TRBJ1-4; D is possibly TRBD1 (5 bases). The CDR3 is made up of 15 amino acids. CDR1 LGHNA and CDR2 YSLEER come from the germline V gene. The V gene lost 0 bases and the J gene lost 5 bases, with 10 bases spanning the gap. The CDR3 loop reads CASSQDRGGNEKLFF. CDR3 in DNA: TGCGCCAGCAGCCAAGATAGGGGAGGCAATGAAAAACTGTTTTTT.

The V call is TRBV6-5, the J call TRBJ2-6; D is uncertain. The CDR3 totals 12 residues. The germline V gene encodes CDR1 MNHEY and CDR2 SVGAGI. V was clipped by 8 bases and J by 2 bases, with 4 bases between them. The chain's CDR3 is CASGPGANVLTF. The CDR3 bases are TGTGCCAGCGGCCCTGGGGCCAACGTCCTGACTTTC.

The chain uses TRBV18 and TRBJ2-2; TRBD1 aligns across 9 bases. V gave up 6 bases and J gave up 6 bases; unmatched junction bases: 11. CDR1 is KGHSH, CDR2 LQKENI, per germline. The CDR3 is made up of 16 amino acids. CDR3 protein: CASSLKDRGVSGELFF. The CDR3 DNA is TGTGCCAGCTCCCTCAAGGACAGGGGAGTATCCGGGGAGCTGTTTTTT.

The V gene is TRBV7-3, the J gene TRBJ2-1, with 7 bases matching TRBD1. Trimming at V came to 5 bases and at J to 5 bases, leaving 6 bases not matched to a gene. Germline CDR1 is SGHTA and CDR2 is FQGTGA. The CDR3 runs to 14 residues. The CDR3: CASSMTGIHNEQFF. The CDR3 DNA reads TGTGCCAGCAGCATGACAGGGATCCACAATGAGCAGTTCTTC. The variable domain in full, completed from reference TRBV7-3 and TRBJ2-1, reads GAGVSQTPSNKVTEKGKYVELRCDPISGHTALYWYRQSLGQGPEFLIYFQGTGAADDSGLPNDRFFAVRPEGSVSTLKIQRTERGDSAVYLCASSMTGIHNEQFFGPGTRLTVL.

The rearrangement uses TRBV10-2 and TRBJ2-3; perhaps TRBD2 as D (6 bases). V dropped 7 bases and J dropped 3 bases, with 14 bases sitting between them. The CDR3 extends over 14 amino acids. CDR1 is WSHSY, CDR2 SAAADI, per germline. The CDR3 nucleotides read TGCGCCAGCAAGGCGGGGATTGGGACAGATACGCAGTATTTT. This codes for CASKAGIGTDTQYF.

This chain connects TRBV18 to TRBJ2-7; 7 bases match TRBD1. This CDR3 is built from 15 residues. Trimming took 3 bases from V and 2 from J; bases not matched to a gene: 7. Germline V CDR1 and CDR2: KGHSH, LQKENI. The CDR3 sequence: CASSPHRDSTYEQYF. CDR3 nucleotide sequence: TGTGCCAGCTCACCCCACAGGGACAGTACCTACGAGCAGTACTTC.

This clone was counted only a few times. This chain uses TRBV19 with TRBJ2-5; TRBD1 agrees at 10 bases. The CDR3 runs to 14 residues. Germline CDR1 is LNHDA and CDR2 is SQIVND (reference sequence). Unmatched junction bases numbered 3, after V lost 3 bases and J lost 5 bases. CDR3 in DNA: TGTGCCAGTAGTATCGGACAGGGGGGGGAGACCCAGTACTTC. Its protein is CASSIGQGGETQYF.

V is TRBV6-5 and J is TRBJ1-5; D perhaps matches TRBD1 (5 bases). CDR3 length: 14 amino acids. Per the germline V gene, CDR1 is MNHEY and CDR2 is SVGAGI. V dropped 5 bases and J dropped 7 bases, with 15 bases sitting between them. The CDR3 DNA follows: TGTGCCAGCAGTATTCAAAGGGGAAAACAGCCCCAGCATTTT. Translating gives CASSIQRGKQPQHF.

The V gene is TRBV6-1, the J gene TRBJ2-2; tentatively, D is TRBD1 (5 bases). Trimming took off 2 bases at V and 1 base at J, with 5 bases between the two ends. CDR3 length: 14 amino acids. Per the germline V gene, CDR1 is MNHNS and CDR2 is SASEGT. The DNA of the CDR3 is TGTGCCAGCAGTGAACAGGGGAACACCGGGGAGCTGTTTTTT. Translated, it gives CASSEQGNTGELFF.

In its sample, this clone was seen a few times. The rearrangement joins TRBV5-1 to TRBJ2-1; a weak D match, TRBD2 (6 bases). The CDR3 is 15 amino acids. In germline, CDR1 is SGHRS, CDR2 YFSETQ. V lost 3 bases to trimming and J lost 0 bases, with 10 bases between them. The CDR3 is CASSSHGGSYNEQFF. The DNA for the CDR3 is TGCGCCAGCAGCTCCCACGGGGGCTCCTACAATGAGCAGTTCTTC.

CDR3 amino acids: CASSIRPGNQPQHF. CDR3 coding DNA: TGTGCCAGTAGTATACGGCCAGGGAATCAGCCCCAGCATTTT. V and J are TRBV19 and TRBJ1-5; possible D gene TRBD1, 5 bases. The CDR3 sequence is 14 residues long. Germline loops: CDR1 LNHDA, CDR2 SQIVND (reference sequence). V was pared by 2 bases and J by 4 bases, with 9 bases between. Full variable domain (rest looked up from reference TRBV19 and TRBJ1-5): DGGITQSPKYLFRKEGQNVTLSCEQNLNHDAMYWYRQDPGQGLRLIYYSQIVNDFQKGDIAEGYSVSREKKESFPLTVTSAQKNPTAFYLCASSIRPGNQPQHFGDGTRLSIL.

The chain links TRBV7-2 to TRBJ2-1; the match to TRBD2 covers 9 bases. Unmatched junction bases numbered 6, after V lost 4 bases and J lost 14 bases. This CDR3 contains 12 residues. Germline lookup yields CDR1 SGHTA and CDR2 FQGNSA. DNA of the CDR3: TGTGCCAGCAGCTCTAGCGGGGCCCGAGAGTTCTTC. Translating it yields CASSSSGAREFF. The whole variable domain, remainder taken from reference TRBV7-2 and TRBJ2-1, is GAGVSQSPSNKVTEKGKDVELRCDPISGHTALYWYRQSLGQGLEFLIYFQGNSAPDKSGLPSDRFSAERTGGSVSTLTIQRTQQEDSAVYLCASSSSGAREFFGPGTRLTVL.

The genes are TRBV5-4 and TRBJ2-7; possibly TRBD1 for D (5 bases). CDR1 is SGHNT, CDR2 YYREEE, per germline (reference sequence). This CDR3 has 14 residues. Trimming removed 3 bases at V and 5 bases at J, with 15 bases between. The CDR3 protein is CASSSDSPGHEQYF. The CDR3 coding sequence is TGTGCCAGCAGCTCCGACAGTCCTGGCCACGAGCAGTACTTC.

This clone showed up just a few times. The rearrangement joins TRBV7-6 to TRBJ1-4; D is ambiguous. The CDR3 sequence is 17 residues long. Trimming took 1 base from V and 4 from J, leaving 16 bases between them. Per the germline V gene, CDR1 is SGHVS and CDR2 is FNYEAQ. CDR3 region: CASSLGGGGGDNEKLFF. CDR3 in DNA: TGTGCCAGCAGCTTAGGAGGAGGAGGAGGAGATAATGAAAAACTGTTTTTT.

J is TRBJ2-7 and V is TRBV28; TRBD1 agrees at 7 bases. J gave up 3 bases and V 7 bases, and 18 bases lay outside the gene matches. The CDR3 is made up of 17 amino acids. The germline CDR1 and CDR2 sequences are MDHEN and SYDVKM. The CDR3 region has the DNA TGTGCCAGCACCTACAAGCGGACAGGCTGGGGTGGCTACGAGCAGTACTTC. It is translated as CASTYKRTGWGGYEQYF.

V and J are TRBV2 and TRBJ2-1; no reliable D call. Trimming left V 10 bases short and J 8 bases short, with 15 bases between. Germline CDR1 SNHLY, CDR2 FYNNEI. The CDR3 runs to 12 residues. CDR3 bases: TGTGCCAACTCCCAGGCTAACCATGAGCAGTTCTTC. Translation gives CANSQANHEQFF.

A single count supports this clone. The chain carries TRBV5-1 and TRBJ2-5, with D possibly being TRBD2 (6 bases). This CDR3 contains 13 residues. Germline loops: CDR1 SGHRS, CDR2 YFSETQ. Trimming took off 4 bases at V and 1 base at J, with 8 bases between the two ends. The CDR3 nucleotides read TGCGCCAGCAGCGCGGGACCCCAAGAGACCCAGTACTTC. Translating gives CASSAGPQETQYF. Full variable domain (rest looked up from reference TRBV5-1 and TRBJ2-5): KAGVTQTPRYLIKTRGQQVTLSCSPISGHRSVSWYQQTPGQGLQFLFEYFSETQRNKGNFPGRFSGRQFSNSRSEMNVSTLELGDSALYLCASSAGPQETQYFGPGTRLLVL.

The CDR3 DNA reads TGTGCCAGCTCGGGGGGGAACACTGAAGCTTTCTTT. It yields the protein CASSGGNTEAFF. V usage is TRBV19 and J usage is TRBJ1-1; a possible D gene is TRBD1 (5 bases). CDR1 is LNHDA and CDR2 is SQIVND in the germline V gene (reference sequence). The CDR3 spans 12 residues. Trimming took off 9 bases at V and 1 base at J, with 9 bases between the two ends.

CDR3 protein: CASSAAPGTGELFF. For the CDR3, the DNA is TGTGCCAGCAGCGCCGCCCCGGGGACCGGGGAGCTGTTTTTT. This chain connects TRBV9 to TRBJ2-2, with TRBD2 as a possible D gene (5 bases). This CDR3 is 14 amino acids long. CDR1 is SGDLS and CDR2 is YYNGEE in the germline V gene. The V end lost 3 bases, the J end lost 5 bases, and 11 bases lay between the germline ends.

This chain connects TRBV6-1 to TRBJ2-3; D perhaps matches TRBD1 (6 bases). CDR1 and CDR2 from the germline V gene are MNHNS and SASEGT. Trimming removed 6 bases from V and 0 bases from J, with 13 bases in between. There are 15 residues in the CDR3. This CDR3 is CASRGQAPSTDTQYF. For the CDR3, the DNA is TGTGCCAGCAGGGGACAAGCTCCTAGCACAGATACGCAGTATTTT.

This rearrangement joins TRBV14 to TRBJ2-7, with a weak D call TRBD2 (5 bases). The CDR3 runs to 14 residues. Trimming pared 3 bases from V and 7 bases from J, leaving 16 bases between. The germline V gene encodes CDR1 SGHDN and CDR2 FVKESK. The CDR3 region has the DNA TGTGCCAGCAGCCATTTGGCTAGCCCTGGAGAGCAGTACTTC. Translating gives CASSHLASPGEQYF.

Note on this clone: At one boundary the junction diverges from the germline segment, which might be a read error. The sample carries other DNA sequences with the same CDR3. The rearrangement uses TRBV30 and TRBJ1-1; D may be TRBD1 (6 bases). The CDR3 totals 13 residues. Germline V gene sequence: CDR1 GTSNPN, CDR2 SVGIG (reference sequence). In DNA, the CDR3 is TGCGCCGGATCCACAGGGTGGAGCACTGAAGCTTTCTTT. Protein: CAGSTGWSTEAFF.

This chain connects TRBV27 to TRBJ1-4, with D possibly TRBD1 on 5 matching bases. CDR1 is MNHEY and CDR2 is SMNVEV in the germline V gene (reference sequence). V was clipped by 7 bases and J by 2 bases, with 11 bases between them. The CDR3 has 14 amino acids. The CDR3 DNA reads TGTGCCAGCACCCGGGGGGGTACTAATGAAAAACTGTTTTTT. Its protein product is CASTRGGTNEKLFF.

In this sample, this clone turned up a few times. V is TRBV5-1 and J is TRBJ1-2; TRBD1 matches 7 bases. The CDR3 totals 12 residues. CDR1 and CDR2 (germline): SGHRS, YFSETQ. The V gene end was trimmed by 9 bases and the J gene end by 3 bases; junction bases not matched to a gene: 5. The CDR3 is CATSGTDYGYTF. CDR3 coding DNA: TGCGCCACCTCCGGGACAGACTATGGCTACACCTTC.

The CDR3 reads CASSLRGVGSYPDTQYF. The CDR3 DNA is TGTGCCAGCAGCCTCAGGGGGGTTGGGAGCTACCCAGATACGCAGTATTTT. The chain joins TRBV7-9 to TRBJ2-3; tentative D call: TRBD1 (7 bases). The germline CDR1 and CDR2 sequences are SEHNR and FQNEAQ (reference sequence). CDR3 length equals 17 residues. The germline V and J ends were trimmed by 5 bases and 4 bases, with 22 bases remaining between them.